This T cell receptor beta chain emerged from a study of blood T cell repertoires in COVID-19. Study details: The United States, Italy and Spain were the sources of the acute and convalescent COVID-19 samples. PBMCs, B-cell-depleted T cells, or T cells provided the cDNA or gDNA that made up the material.

The V end was cut by 4 bases, the J end by 4 bases, with 10 bases between. Germline V gives CDR1 MDHEN, CDR2 SYDVKM. The CDR3 is 13 residues long. In the study's own analysis: Amplification with reference gene primers provided the estimates of nucleated cell counts. Sequencing was performed with immunoSEQ multiplex PCR; in TCRdb, only in-frame clones are kept and a portion is missing. Clone size and the V and J calls come from that table; the DNA yielded D and trimming. Among 150,000 to 200,000 clones, approximately 90% were seen once, and the ten largest hold roughly 2%. The sequence came from a man aged 50 to 60 who had recovered from COVID-19. The sample was peripheral blood. V gene TRBV28 combines with J gene TRBJ1-2, with D perhaps matching TRBD1 (5 bases). As DNA, the CDR3 is TGTGCCAGCAGTTCCAGGGTGGGCTATGGCTACACCTTC. The encoded protein is CASSSRVGYGYTF.